The rows below give T cell receptor beta chains drawn from one sample of a study of T cells after yellow fever vaccination. TCRdb re-called the 5' RACE reads with MiXCR, one entry per CDR3 protein. This table has 50,000 to 75,000 distinct CDR3 sequences, more than 5.5% appearing once. This sample comprised CD8+ T cells sorted from PBMCs, obtained on the day of the first yellow fever vaccination. All receptors come from a man younger than 30 who received the YFV17D yellow fever vaccine. The CDR3 runs from the conserved cysteine through the conserved F or W. A D gene is named only where the DNA matches it firmly. The size field is filled for only some rows; it gives once, few, many or a size class.

v_gene	j_gene	d_gene	abundance	CDR3nt	CDR3aa
TRBV20-1	TRBJ2-7	.	few	TGCAGTGCTAGAGATCAGGCTGGCTACGAGCAGTACTTC	CSARDQAGYEQYF
TRBV7-9	TRBJ2-7	TRBD1	few	TGTGCCAGCAGCTCCTCCCGACTCGACAGGGGGACCCACGAGCAGTACTTC	CASSSSRLDRGTHEQYF
TRBV5-4	TRBJ1-2	.	.	TGTGCCAGCAGCTTGGCCCTCACAGATGGCTACACCTTC	CASSLALTDGYTF
TRBV27	TRBJ2-5	TRBD2	.	TGTGCCAGCAGTTCTTGGACTAGCGGGGGGGTATCTGGGTTAGAGACCCAGTACTTC	CASSSWTSGGVSGLETQYF
TRBV9	TRBJ1-1	.	many	TGTGCCAGCAGCGTAGATGGGGGCGAAGCTTTCTTT	CASSVDGGEAFF
TRBV23-1	TRBJ2-7	TRBD1	few	TGCGCCAGCAGTCCCTTACCCGGACAGGAGAACCACTACGAGCAGTACTTC	CASSPLPGQENHYEQYF
TRBV9	TRBJ1-6	.	many	TGTGCCAGCAGCGTAGGGGCAGGCCTCAATTCACCCCTCCACTTT	CASSVGAGLNSPLHF
TRBV5-1	TRBJ1-1	.	few	TGCGCCAGCATGTTGGATTCCATGAACACTGAAGCTTTCTTT	CASMLDSMNTEAFF
TRBV10-3	TRBJ2-7	.	many	TGTGCCATCAGTGCGGGAAGCTACGAGCAGTACTTC	CAISAGSYEQYF
TRBV9	TRBJ1-1	.	few	TGTGCCAGCAGCGTGGGTTCCAGGGCCACTGAAGCTTTCTTT	CASSVGSRATEAFF
TRBV27	TRBJ2-1	TRBD1	few	TGTGCCAGCAGCCTTACGGGACAGGGGGTCTACAATGAGCAGTTCTTC	CASSLTGQGVYNEQFF